The 24 T cell receptor beta chains in this list originate from one sample, sequenced in a study of CD8 T cells in ankylosing spondylitis (dated by TCRdb to the late 2010s). The library was generated by 5' RACE. The data were produced on an Illumina HiSeq 2500. TCRdb handled the public reads itself, with Q25 trimming in fastp and clone calling in MiXCR, and kept productive beta chains. Each entry merges the rows of one CDR3 protein and shows their most common DNA and genes. This sample is represented by about 200,000 distinct CDR3 sequences; more than 25% of them were singletons. The ten most abundant clones make up approximately 6.6% of the sample. The sample was blood, either unsorted or a sorted T cell fraction (not recorded which). Every receptor here comes from a male donor with ankylosing spondylitis or in good health (not recorded which).

This clonotype was counted at least ten times. This chain uses TRBV12-3 or TRBV12-4 with TRBJ2-3; the match to TRBD2 covers 9 bases. The CDR3 is 15 residues long. V lost 4 bases to trimming and J lost 2 bases; unmatched junction nucleotides: 4. CDR3 bases: TGTGCCAGCAGTTCTTCTAGCGGGATCACAGATACGCAGTATTTT. This encodes CASSSSSGITDTQYF.

This clonotype turned up a few times. V gene TRBV6-1 combines with J gene TRBJ2-7; TRBD1 agrees at 9 bases. Germline V lookup: CDR1 MNHNS, CDR2 SASEGT. This CDR3 comprises 13 residues. J was trimmed by 5 bases and V by 5 bases; bases with no gene match: 4. CDR3 region: CASSRTGEDEQYF. The CDR3, as DNA: TGTGCCAGCAGTCGGACAGGGGAGGACGAGCAGTACTTC.

This chain connects TRBV29-1 to TRBJ2-3; D call uncertain. The CDR3 is 13 amino acids. V gave up 3 bases and J gave up 4 bases, with 11 bases separating them. Germline values: CDR1 SQVTM, CDR2 ANQGSEA. For the CDR3, the DNA is TGCAGCGTTGAGGTTAGTGGGTCAGATACGCAGTATTTT. This translates into CSVEVSGSDTQYF.

The chain couples TRBV12-3 or TRBV12-4 to TRBJ2-7, with 10 bases aligning to TRBD2. With 7 bases clipped from V and 2 bases from J, the junction kept 11 bases outside the gene matches. The CDR3 runs 16 residues. The DNA for the CDR3 is TGTGCCAGCACCCCCATAGGACTAGCGGCCGCCTACGAGCAGTACTTC. Translation: CASTPIGLAAAYEQYF.

This clonotype was seen only a few times. The chain has TRBV20-1 and TRBJ2-1; 11 bases match TRBD2. CDR1 and CDR2 (germline): DFQATT, SNEGSKA (reference sequence). Unmatched junction bases numbered 6, after V lost 4 bases and J lost 7 bases. This CDR3 region has 14 residues. The CDR3 sequence is CSATRTSGRNEQFF. In DNA, the CDR3 is TGCAGTGCTACCAGGACTAGCGGGCGTAATGAGCAGTTCTTC.

The V call is TRBV7-3, the J call TRBJ1-1; 7 bases agree with TRBD1. Germline V CDR1 and CDR2: SGHTA, FQGTGA. Unmatched junction bases numbered 8, after V lost 5 bases and J lost 5 bases. CDR3 length: 14 amino acids. CDR3: CASSAGTGETEAFF. Written as DNA, the CDR3 is TGTGCCAGCAGCGCCGGTACAGGGGAAACTGAAGCTTTCTTT. Full variable domain (missing parts from reference TRBV7-3 and TRBJ1-1): GAGVSQTPSNKVTEKGKYVELRCDPISGHTALYWYRQSLGQGPEFLIYFQGTGAADDSGLPNDRFFAVRPEGSVSTLKIQRTERGDSAVYLCASSAGTGETEAFFGQGTRLTVV.

Only a few counts were recorded for this clonotype. The rearrangement joins TRBV5-1 to TRBJ1-3; maybe TRBD1 (5 bases). The CDR3 covers 14 residues. Deletions cut 4 bases from V and 0 bases from J, with 8 bases between. In germline, CDR1 is SGHRS, CDR2 YFSETQ. DNA for the CDR3: TGCGCCAGCAGCGCAGGGAACTCTGGAAACACCATATATTTT. Protein product: CASSAGNSGNTIYF.

The V call is TRBV5-5, the J call TRBJ2-2; TRBD2 aligns across 9 bases. J was trimmed by 0 bases and V by 4 bases; bases with no gene match: 4. Germline-derived CDR1 and CDR2 are SGHKS and YYEKEE (reference sequence). The CDR3 contains 16 residues. The CDR3 bases are TGTGCCAGCAGCCAACGGACTAGCGCGAACACCGGGGAGCTGTTTTTT. Translation: CASSQRTSANTGELFF.

The V and J genes are TRBV4-2 and TRBJ2-3; 13 bases fit TRBD2. This CDR3 has 18 residues. J was trimmed by 2 bases and V by 4 bases; bases with no gene match: 9. The germline gives CDR1 LGHNA, CDR2 YNFKEQ. The CDR3 loop reads CASSLRRGLAGNTDTQYF. The CDR3 bases are TGTGCCAGCAGCCTAAGAAGGGGACTAGCGGGAAACACAGATACGCAGTATTTT.

At least ten counts were recorded for this clonotype. This chain joins TRBV5-1 and TRBJ2-5; D ambiguous. Germline values: CDR1 SGHRS, CDR2 YFSETQ. The V gene lost 4 bases and the J gene lost 2 bases, with 9 bases spanning the gap. This CDR3 comprises 13 residues. Here the CDR3 reads CASSPAEQETQYF. For the CDR3, the DNA is TGCGCCAGCAGCCCGGCGGAACAAGAGACCCAGTACTTC.

This clonotype was picked up many times. The V and J genes are TRBV20-1 and TRBJ2-5; TRBD1 aligns across 8 bases. The CDR3 runs 12 residues. CDR1 and CDR2 from the germline V gene are DFQATT and SNEGSKA (reference sequence). Trimming took 6 bases from V and 5 from J; bases not matched to a gene: 5. The DNA for the CDR3 is TGCAGTGCCCGGACAGGGACGGAGACCCAGTACTTC. It is translated as CSARTGTETQYF.

The chain links TRBV5-1 to TRBJ2-3; 11 bases map to TRBD2. V was clipped by 4 bases and J by 4 bases; unmatched bases: 8. This CDR3 is built from 16 residues. Looked up from germline, CDR1 is SGHRS and CDR2 is YFSETQ. CDR3 DNA sequence: TGCGCCAGCAGCATCGCTACTAGCGGGAGCGCAGATACGCAGTATTTT. Its protein product is CASSIATSGSADTQYF.

In nucleotides, the CDR3 is TGCGCCAGCAGACGAGGACAGGGGGCTTGGAATTCACCCCTCCACTTT. This sequence encodes CASRRGQGAWNSPLHF. The J gene is TRBJ1-6, the V gene TRBV5-1; 11 bases agree with TRBD1. The CDR3 is made up of 16 amino acids. Germline CDR1 and CDR2: SGHRS and YFSETQ. With 5 bases clipped from V and 7 bases from J, the junction kept 8 bases outside the gene matches.

The chain employs TRBV29-1 and TRBJ2-7; unclear D gene. Germline V gene lookup returns CDR1 SQVTM and CDR2 ANQGSEA. This CDR3 region has 12 residues. V shed 4 bases and J shed 3 bases, with 10 bases lying between them. The CDR3 DNA is TGCAGCGTTGCGGCAGGAGACTACGAGCAGTACTTC. Translated: CSVAAGDYEQYF.

The rearrangement joins TRBV6-4 to TRBJ2-1; no clear D gene. This CDR3 region has 15 residues. V was clipped by 8 bases and J by 0 bases, with 14 bases between them. Germline lookup yields CDR1 MRHNA and CDR2 SNTAGT. CDR3 sequence: CASPAQESSYNEQFF. In DNA form, the CDR3 reads TGTGCCAGCCCTGCCCAGGAGAGCTCCTACAATGAGCAGTTCTTC.

The chain couples TRBV15 to TRBJ2-5; D gene unclear. The germline CDR1 and CDR2 sequences are LNHNV and YYDKDF (reference sequence). Trimming removed 3 bases from V and 3 bases from J, with 5 bases in between. The CDR3 contains 12 residues. CDR3: CATSSAKETQYF. The CDR3 DNA sequence: TGTGCCACCAGCAGCGCGAAAGAGACCCAGTACTTC.

Ten or more counts support this clonotype. The rearrangement uses TRBV18 and TRBJ1-1; tentative D call: TRBD1 (5 bases). The CDR3 totals 16 residues. With 4 bases removed from V and 0 bases from J, the gap between germline ends came to 15 bases. Per germline, CDR1 KGHSH and CDR2 LQKENI. CDR3 loop: CASSLTEGRMNTEAFF. The DNA for the CDR3 is TGTGCCAGCTCACTAACGGAGGGACGAATGAACACTGAAGCTTTCTTT.

In its sample, this clonotype was seen many times. This chain uses TRBV4-3 with TRBJ2-1, with D tentatively TRBD2 (5 bases). Trimming pared 2 bases from V and 0 bases from J, leaving 8 bases between. This CDR3 is built from 15 residues. Germline CDR1 LGHNA, CDR2 YSLEER. The CDR3 sequence is CASSQIALSYNEQFF. The DNA of the CDR3 is TGCGCCAGCAGCCAAATAGCGCTCTCCTACAATGAGCAGTTCTTC.

J is TRBJ2-7 and V is TRBV12-3 or TRBV12-4, with TRBD2 identical over 9 bases. Trimming cost V 7 bases and J 2 bases; bases outside gene matches: 6. This CDR3 comprises 14 residues. In DNA, the CDR3 is TGTGCCAGCACCGCGCGCGGGAGGGCCTACGAGCAGTACTTC. It yields the protein CASTARGRAYEQYF.

This clonotype was observed a few times. The chain recombines TRBV12-3 or TRBV12-4 with TRBJ2-5, with 10 bases that match TRBD1. The CDR3 length is 15 residues. The V gene end was trimmed by 6 bases and the J gene end by 4 bases; junction bases not matched to a gene: 8. The CDR3 coding sequence is TGTGCCAGCAGCCCTAGGACAGGGGGTTTAGAGACCCAGTACTTC. It codes for CASSPRTGGLETQYF.

This clonotype was picked up many times. J is TRBJ2-5 and V is TRBV10-1; D gene uncertain. The germline V gene has CDR1 WNHNN and CDR2 SYGVQD (reference sequence). The CDR3 is made up of 16 amino acids. V lost 0 bases to trimming and J lost 5 bases, with 16 bases between them. CDR3 DNA sequence: TGCGCCAGCAGTGAGTCGACCAGGCCCTCTGGGGAGACCCAGTACTTC. Protein product: CASSESTRPSGETQYF.

This clonotype was counted many times. The chain couples TRBV4-1 to TRBJ1-2; TRBD1 matches 9 bases. Germline-derived CDR1 and CDR2 are MGHRA and YSYEKL. V dropped 2 bases and J dropped 2; count of bases not matched to a gene: 3. This CDR3 has 15 amino acids. The CDR3 region has the DNA TGCGCCAGCAGCCAAACGGGACAGGGCAACTATGGCTACACCTTC. It yields the protein CASSQTGQGNYGYTF.

The chain uses TRBV7-8 and TRBJ1-2; no firm D call. Germline CDR1 SGHVS, CDR2 FQNEAQ. There are 17 residues in the CDR3. V was cut by 5 bases and J by 0 bases, with 19 bases left in between. The DNA for the CDR3 is TGTGCCAGCAGCCCCACCTGGGCGGGAAACACTAACTATGGCTACACCTTC. Amino acid sequence: CASSPTWAGNTNYGYTF.

The chain employs TRBV4-2 and TRBJ2-5; 16 bases are shared with TRBD2. There are 19 residues in the CDR3. Looked up from germline, CDR1 is LGHNA and CDR2 is YNFKEQ. V trimming: 0 bases; J trimming: 5 bases; junction bases outside the gene matches: 9. The CDR3 DNA follows: TGTGCCAGCAGCCAAGATTGGGCGGGACTAGCGGGAGGGCGTGAGACCCAGTACTTC. This codes for CASSQDWAGLAGGRETQYF.